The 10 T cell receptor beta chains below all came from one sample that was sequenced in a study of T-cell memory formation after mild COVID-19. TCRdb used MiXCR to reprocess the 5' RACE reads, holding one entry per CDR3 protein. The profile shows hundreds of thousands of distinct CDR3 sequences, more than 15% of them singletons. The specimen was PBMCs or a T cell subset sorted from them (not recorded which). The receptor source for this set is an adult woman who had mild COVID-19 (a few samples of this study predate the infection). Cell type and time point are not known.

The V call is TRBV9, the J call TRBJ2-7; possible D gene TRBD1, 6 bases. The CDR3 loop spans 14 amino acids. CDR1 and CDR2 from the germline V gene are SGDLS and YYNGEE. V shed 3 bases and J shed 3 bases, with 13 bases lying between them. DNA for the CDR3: TGTGCCAGCAGCGGGCAGGGGTCTAGCTACGAGCAGTACTTC. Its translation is CASSGQGSSYEQYF.

The CDR3 is CASSDPGYTGELFF. CDR3 nucleotide sequence: TGTGCCAGCAGTGATCCGGGTTACACCGGGGAGCTGTTTTTT. The V and J genes are TRBV9 and TRBJ2-2; D remains unclear. V lost 5 bases and J lost 3, with 11 bases in between. The length of the CDR3 is 14 residues. Germline CDR1 is SGDLS and CDR2 is YYNGEE.

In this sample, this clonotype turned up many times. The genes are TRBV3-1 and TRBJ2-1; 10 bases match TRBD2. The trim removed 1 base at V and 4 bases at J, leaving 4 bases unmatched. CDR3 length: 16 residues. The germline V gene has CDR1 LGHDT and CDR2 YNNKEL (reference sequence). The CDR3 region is CASSQGSSGGYNEQFF. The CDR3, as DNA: TGTGCCAGCAGCCAAGGCTCTAGCGGGGGTTACAATGAGCAGTTCTTC.

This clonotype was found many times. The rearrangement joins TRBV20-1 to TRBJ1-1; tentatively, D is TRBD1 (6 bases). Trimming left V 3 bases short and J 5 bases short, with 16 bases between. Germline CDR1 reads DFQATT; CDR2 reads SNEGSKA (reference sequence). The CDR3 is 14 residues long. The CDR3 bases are TGCAGTGCTAGCAACAGGGAGCCTGTGACTGAAGCTTTCTTT. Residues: CSASNREPVTEAFF.

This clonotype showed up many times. For the CDR3, the DNA is TGTGCCATCAGTGAAACTACAACCCAGTACTTC. It codes for CAISETTTQYF. This chain joins TRBV10-3 and TRBJ2-5; D is ambiguous. V shed 3 bases and J shed 8 bases, with 7 bases lying between them. The CDR3 sequence is 11 residues long. Germline lookup yields CDR1 ENHRY and CDR2 SYGVKD.

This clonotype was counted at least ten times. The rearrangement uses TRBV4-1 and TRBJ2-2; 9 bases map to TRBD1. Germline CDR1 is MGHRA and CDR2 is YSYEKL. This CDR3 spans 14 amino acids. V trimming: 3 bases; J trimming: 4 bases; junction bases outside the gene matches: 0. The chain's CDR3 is CASSQGQGTGELFF. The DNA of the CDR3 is TGCGCCAGCAGCCAGGGACAGGGCACCGGGGAGCTGTTTTTT.

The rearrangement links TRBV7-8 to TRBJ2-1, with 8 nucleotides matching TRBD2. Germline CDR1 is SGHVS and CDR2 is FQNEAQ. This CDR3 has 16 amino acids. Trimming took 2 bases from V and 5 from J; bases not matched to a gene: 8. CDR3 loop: CASSLPISGGNNEQFF. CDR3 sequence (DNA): TGTGCCAGCAGCTTACCCATCAGCGGGGGAAACAATGAGCAGTTCTTC. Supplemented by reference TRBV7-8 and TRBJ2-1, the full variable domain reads GAGVSQSPRYKVAKRGQDVALRCDPISGHVSLFWYQQALGQGPEFLTYFQNEAQLDKSGLPSDRFFAERPEGSVSTLKIQRTQQEDSAVYLCASSLPISGGNNEQFFGPGTRLTVL.

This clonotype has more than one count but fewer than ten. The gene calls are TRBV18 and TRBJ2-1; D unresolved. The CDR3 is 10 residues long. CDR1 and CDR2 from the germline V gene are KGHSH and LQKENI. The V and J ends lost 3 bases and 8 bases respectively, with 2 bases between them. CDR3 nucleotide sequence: TGTGCCAGCTCACCGGATGAGCAGTTCTTC. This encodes CASSPDEQFF. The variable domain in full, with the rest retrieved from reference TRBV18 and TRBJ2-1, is NAGVMQNPRHLVRRRGQEARLRCSPMKGHSHVYWYRQLPEEGLKFMVYLQKENIIDESGMPKERFSAEFPKEGPSILRIQQVVRGDSAAYFCASSPDEQFFGPGTRLTVL.

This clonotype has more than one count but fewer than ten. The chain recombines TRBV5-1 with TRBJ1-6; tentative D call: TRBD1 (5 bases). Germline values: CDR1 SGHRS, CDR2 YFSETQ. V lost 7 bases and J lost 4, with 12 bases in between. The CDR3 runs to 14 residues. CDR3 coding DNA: TGCGCCAGCGCCGGGCAGGGTTATAATTCACCCCTCCACTTT. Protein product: CASAGQGYNSPLHF. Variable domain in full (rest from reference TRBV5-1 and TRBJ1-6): KAGVTQTPRYLIKTRGQQVTLSCSPISGHRSVSWYQQTPGQGLQFLFEYFSETQRNKGNFPGRFSGRQFSNSRSEMNVSTLELGDSALYLCASAGQGYNSPLHFGNGTRLTVT.

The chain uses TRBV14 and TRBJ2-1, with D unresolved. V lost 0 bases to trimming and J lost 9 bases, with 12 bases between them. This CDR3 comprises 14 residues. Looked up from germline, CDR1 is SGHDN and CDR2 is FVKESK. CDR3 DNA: TGTGCCAGCAGCCAAGATCTATGGGGAATTGAGCAGTTCTTC. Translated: CASSQDLWGIEQFF.